This T cell receptor (beta chain) was recovered during a study of blood T cell repertoires in COVID-19 (dated by TCRdb to 2019 to 2021). Looking at the study overall: Samples covering the acute and convalescent phases of COVID-19 were provided by collaborators in the United States, Italy and Spain. The repertoires were released in a freely available public database intended as a resource for research on the immune response to SARS-CoV-2. The samples were drawn from the first 160 participants of the ongoing ImmuneRACE study and from some 1,300 subjects provided by 6 global collaborators. HLA class I and class II types, where available, came from metadata supplied by the sample provider rather than from assay-based typing. The prospective study material was composed of cDNA or gDNA derived from T cells, B-cell-depleted T cells, or PBMCs. The dataset comprised deeply sampled blood TCRbeta repertoires from subjects exposed to, actively infected with, or recovered from COVID-19. The sample metadata nearly always contained a de-identified subject ID, COVID-19 status, age in years and sex.

Enrolling through a virtual design, the prospective study's participants ranged in age from roughly 18 to 95 years and lived across some 22 United States geographic areas. In the prospective study, cohorts were assigned on the basis of participant-reported clinical history obtained from a screening survey and a study questionnaire. Recovered participants in ImmuneRACE Cohort 3 were defined as having two consecutive negative NP/OP PCR tests, clearance from a healthcare professional, or resolution of symptoms. Each participant in the prospective study had whole blood, serum and a nasopharyngeal or oropharyngeal swab collected by mobile phlebotomists. Prospective study participants could optionally give additional blood draws and questionnaires over an approximately 2-month period. Before DNA extraction, prospective study blood samples were shipped either frozen or at room temperature. The investigation overall reported the following: The amount of clinical and demographic metadata varied by source and participant and was provided uncurated.

As regards this clone: What this receptor recognizes is not known. Base qualities are missing; no much larger clone stands one base away.

TCRbeta CDR3 regions were amplified from genomic DNA using the immunoSEQ Assay, a bias-controlled multiplex PCR. In the authors' own workflow: The number of nucleated cells in each sample was estimated from the amplification of reference gene primers within the assay. To quantify the absolute abundance of each unique TCRbeta CDR3 rearrangement, sequence reads were collapsed and filtered. For each sample, productive Simpson clonality was calculated as the square root of Simpson's diversity index across productive rearrangements. What TCRdb holds here is the immuneACCESS table cut down to in-frame rearrangements. Part of the clones is not present; checked against another copy, under half of the missing clones reflect an unresolved V gene, and the others are unexplained. The V and J calls and clone size come from that table; D and trimming were worked out from the DNA. The sample data list about 140,000 clones, and over 80% of these were observed just once. Roughly 10% of the sample is held by the ten biggest clonotypes.

What was sequenced was PBMCs or T cells enriched from blood (not recorded which). The sequence derives from a man between 60 and 75 years old who had recovered from COVID-19.

The CDR3 reads as follows: CASSREGSYGYTF. The base sequence is TGTGCCAGCAGTAGGGAGGGTTCCTATGGCTACACCTTC. In this chain, TRBV5-6 is recombined with TRBJ1-2; no confident D gene assignment can be made. Trimming costs V 5 bases and J 4 bases, and their ends lie 12 bases apart. Including the terminal cysteine and phenylalanine, the CDR3 comprises 13 residues. This entry keeps only the CDR3 DNA: 39 bases, framed from base 1. Sequences SGHDT (CDR1) and YYEEEE (CDR2) are obtained from the germline V gene.